This is a list of T cell receptor beta chains from one sample in a study of memory CD4+ T cells and cytomegalovirus serostatus. The repertoire was sequenced with immunoSEQ multiplex PCR; TCRdb's copy has only in-frame clones and lacks some. Of some 73,000 clones listed, under 80% are singletons. Specimen: memory CD4+ T cells from blood. All receptors come from an adult in good health and CMV-seropositive. Both conserved end residues are part of each CDR3. A D gene is named only where the DNA matches it firmly. Only part of the rows carry a size: once, few, many, or a class if the clone is expanded.

clone size: .
V gene: TRBV5-1
D gene: .
J gene: TRBJ2-7
CDR3 DNA: TGCGCCAGCAGCTTGGGGGGGGGCAGCCTCTTAGAGCAGTACTTC
CDR3 protein: CASSLGGGSLLEQYF

clone size: once
V gene: TRBV18
D gene: .
J gene: TRBJ2-7
CDR3 DNA: TGTGCCAGCTCAGTCCGGGACGGACCCTACGAGCAGTACTTC
CDR3 protein: CASSVRDGPYEQYF

clone size: .
V gene: TRBV28
D gene: .
J gene: TRBJ1-1
CDR3 DNA: TGTGCCAGCAGTCACACTGTCACTGAAGCTTTCTTT
CDR3 protein: CASSHTVTEAFF

clone size: .
V gene: TRBV7-7
D gene: TRBD2
J gene: TRBJ2-2
CDR3 DNA: TGTGCCAGCAGCTTCCCGACTCCCGGACTAGTCGGCACCGGGGAGCTGTTTTTT
CDR3 protein: CASSFPTPGLVGTGELFF

clone size: .
V gene: TRBV4-1
D gene: .
J gene: TRBJ2-4
CDR3 DNA: TGCGCCAGCAGCCGACTCATAGACGTTTCCAGAATAGCCAAAAACATTCAGTACTTC
CDR3 protein: CASSRLIDVSRIAKNIQYF

clone size: .
V gene: TRBV11-1
D gene: TRBD2
J gene: TRBJ2-2
CDR3 DNA: TGTGCCAGCAGCCAACAGCGGGGGGCGAACACCGGGGAGCTGTTTTTT
CDR3 protein: CASSQQRGANTGELFF

clone size: .
V gene: TRBV5-1
D gene: .
J gene: TRBJ1-4
CDR3 DNA: TGCGCCAGCAGCTTGGAAGCCGCGGGACGAAAACTGTTTTTT
CDR3 protein: CASSLEAAGRKLFF

clone size: .
V gene: TRBV11-1
D gene: .
J gene: TRBJ1-2
CDR3 DNA: TGTGCCAGGCAACAGGGAAATGGGAGGTTTGGCTACACCTTC
CDR3 protein: CARQQGNGRFGYTF

clone size: .
V gene: TRBV10-3
D gene: TRBD1
J gene: TRBJ1-6
CDR3 DNA: TGTGCCATCAGCGCAACAGGGGAACCCCTCCACTTT
CDR3 protein: CAISATGEPLHF

clone size: .
V gene: TRBV10-2
D gene: .
J gene: TRBJ2-3
CDR3 DNA: TGCGCCAGCAGTGAGAATGTGGGAGTGGGCACAGATACGCAGTATTTT
CDR3 protein: CASSENVGVGTDTQYF

clone size: .
V gene: TRBV4-1
D gene: .
J gene: TRBJ1-4
CDR3 DNA: TGCGCCAGCAGACTCACCGGACAGACAAAAGGGGAAAAACTGTTTTTT
CDR3 protein: CASRLTGQTKGEKLFF

clone size: .
V gene: TRBV6-1
D gene: TRBD2
J gene: TRBJ2-1
CDR3 DNA: TGTGCCAGCAGACTAGCGGGAGACAATGAGCAGTTCTTC
CDR3 protein: CASRLAGDNEQFF

clone size: .
V gene: TRBV7-2
D gene: .
J gene: TRBJ2-5
CDR3 DNA: TGTGCCAGCAGCACGGGCCAGAGGGCGACCCAGTACTTC
CDR3 protein: CASSTGQRATQYF

clone size: .
V gene: TRBV4-1
D gene: TRBD2
J gene: TRBJ2-6
CDR3 DNA: TGCGCCAGCAGCCCTCACCGGCTAGCGGGAGGCAGCGCTGGGGCCAACGTCCTGACTTTC
CDR3 protein: CASSPHRLAGGSAGANVLTF

clone size: .
V gene: TRBV4-2
D gene: TRBD2
J gene: TRBJ2-1
CDR3 DNA: TGTGCCAGCAGCCAAGAGTGGCGGGGGGCTTACAATGAGCAGTTCTTC
CDR3 protein: CASSQEWRGAYNEQFF

clone size: .
V gene: TRBV19
D gene: .
J gene: TRBJ2-2
CDR3 DNA: TGTGCCAGTAGTATCGGGGCTGTAACCGGGGAGCTGTTTTTT
CDR3 protein: CASSIGAVTGELFF

clone size: .
V gene: TRBV27
D gene: .
J gene: TRBJ2-7
CDR3 DNA: TGTGCCAGCAGTCGTAGCGGAACCACCTACGAGCAGTACTTC
CDR3 protein: CASSRSGTTYEQYF

clone size: .
V gene: TRBV2
D gene: .
J gene: TRBJ1-3
CDR3 DNA: TGTGCCAGCAGTCTTATCAACTCTGGAAACACCATATATTTT
CDR3 protein: CASSLINSGNTIYF

clone size: once
V gene: TRBV29-1
D gene: .
J gene: TRBJ2-7
CDR3 DNA: TGCAGCGTTGCCCCAGGGAACGAGCAGTACTTC
CDR3 protein: CSVAPGNEQYF

clone size: .
V gene: TRBV10-2
D gene: TRBD1
J gene: TRBJ2-2
CDR3 DNA: TGCGCCAGCAGTGATGGGGGGGACAGGGGTACCGGGGAGCTGTTTTTT
CDR3 protein: CASSDGGDRGTGELFF

clone size: .
V gene: TRBV6-6
D gene: .
J gene: TRBJ2-7
CDR3 DNA: TGTGCCAGCACCCATCCACAGGGAAACGAGCAGTACTTC
CDR3 protein: CASTHPQGNEQYF

clone size: few
V gene: TRBV6-6
D gene: .
J gene: TRBJ1-2
CDR3 DNA: TGTGCCAGCAGTTACGGAGGTGGCTACACCTTC
CDR3 protein: CASSYGGGYTF

clone size: .
V gene: TRBV2
D gene: .
J gene: TRBJ2-3
CDR3 DNA: TGTGCCAGCAGTGAATCCAGCCCACGGGGAGATACGCAGTATTTT
CDR3 protein: CASSESSPRGDTQYF

clone size: .
V gene: TRBV1
D gene: .
J gene: TRBJ2-5
CDR3 DNA: TGCACCAGCAGCCACTCGCGGGGGGGCCACCAGGCCCAGTACTTC
CDR3 protein: CTSSHSRGGHQAQYF

clone size: few
V gene: TRBV21-1
D gene: .
J gene: TRBJ2-2
CDR3 DNA: TGTGCCACCCTCATATGGGGGGAACTAAACACCGGGGAGCTGTTTTTT
CDR3 protein: CATLIWGELNTGELFF

clone size: .
V gene: TRBV6-6
D gene: .
J gene: TRBJ1-5
CDR3 DNA: TGTGCCAGCACCAGGCAGAATCAGCCCCAGCATTTT
CDR3 protein: CASTRQNQPQHF

clone size: .
V gene: TRBV11-2
D gene: .
J gene: TRBJ2-5
CDR3 DNA: TGTGCCAGCAGTTTGGGGACCCCGGGTGCCGAGACCCAGTACTTC
CDR3 protein: CASSLGTPGAETQYF

clone size: .
V gene: TRBV19
D gene: .
J gene: TRBJ2-5
CDR3 DNA: TGTGCCAGTAGTATGTTCGCAGGGCGCAAAGAGACCCAGTACTTC
CDR3 protein: CASSMFAGRKETQYF

clone size: .
V gene: TRBV5-1
D gene: .
J gene: TRBJ1-1
CDR3 DNA: TGCGCCAGCAGCTCGGGGGGGGGCACTGAAGCTTTCTTT
CDR3 protein: CASSSGGGTEAFF

clone size: .
V gene: TRBV21-1
D gene: .
J gene: TRBJ1-6
CDR3 DNA: TGTGCCAGCAGCAAAGTGACAGAACGAAGTAATTCACCCCTCCACTTT
CDR3 protein: CASSKVTERSNSPLHF

clone size: few
V gene: TRBV10-3
D gene: .
J gene: TRBJ1-1
CDR3 DNA: TGTGCCATCAGGGTGGGAGAAGAGACTGAAGCTTTCTTT
CDR3 protein: CAIRVGEETEAFF

clone size: .
V gene: TRBV12-5
D gene: TRBD1
J gene: TRBJ2-2
CDR3 DNA: TGTGCTAGTGGTTTGTCACAGGGGGCTTTCGTCGGGGAGCTGTTTTTT
CDR3 protein: CASGLSQGAFVGELFF

clone size: .
V gene: TRBV27
D gene: TRBD2
J gene: TRBJ2-1
CDR3 DNA: TGTGCCAGCAGTTTTTTAGCGGGGGAAAACAATGAGCAGTTCTTC
CDR3 protein: CASSFLAGENNEQFF

clone size: .
V gene: TRBV6-5
D gene: .
J gene: TRBJ2-6
CDR3 DNA: TGTGCCAGCAGTTGGGCTGGGGCCAACGTCCTGACTTTC
CDR3 protein: CASSWAGANVLTF

clone size: .
V gene: TRBV11-2
D gene: TRBD1
J gene: TRBJ2-7
CDR3 DNA: TGTGCCAGCAGCCTCATGGACAGGGGGCCCTACGAGCAGTACTTC
CDR3 protein: CASSLMDRGPYEQYF

clone size: many
V gene: TRBV18
D gene: .
J gene: TRBJ1-3
CDR3 DNA: TGTGCCAGCTCCCCCGGTCGGGGGATGACTGGAAACACCATATATTTT
CDR3 protein: CASSPGRGMTGNTIYF

clone size: .
V gene: TRBV28
D gene: TRBD1
J gene: TRBJ1-2
CDR3 DNA: TGTGCCTCTCTAAGGGGACAGGGAAACTATGGCTACACCTTC
CDR3 protein: CASLRGQGNYGYTF

clone size: few
V gene: TRBV28
D gene: .
J gene: TRBJ1-1
CDR3 DNA: TGTGCCAGCAGTTCGACCAGAGCTTTCTTT
CDR3 protein: CASSSTRAFF

clone size: .
V gene: TRBV11-3
D gene: .
J gene: TRBJ2-1
CDR3 DNA: TGTGCCAGCACCAGAGACAGGTACAATGAGCAGTTCTTC
CDR3 protein: CASTRDRYNEQFF

clone size: .
V gene: TRBV27
D gene: .
J gene: TRBJ2-2
CDR3 DNA: TGTGCCAGCAGCAACCCACCCGGGGGGCTGTTTTTT
CDR3 protein: CASSNPPGGLFF

clone size: .
V gene: TRBV10-1
D gene: .
J gene: TRBJ1-1
CDR3 DNA: TGCGCCAGCAGTGAGGGGCAAGGGAACACTGAAGCTTTCTTT
CDR3 protein: CASSEGQGNTEAFF

clone size: .
V gene: TRBV19
D gene: .
J gene: TRBJ1-5
CDR3 DNA: TGTGCCAGTAGCCCCACCGGGTCGAATCAGCCCCAGCATTTT
CDR3 protein: CASSPTGSNQPQHF

clone size: .
V gene: TRBV7-2
D gene: .
J gene: TRBJ2-1
CDR3 DNA: TGTGCCAGCAGCTCGGGACCAGCTGCATACAATGAGCAGTTCTTC
CDR3 protein: CASSSGPAAYNEQFF

clone size: .
V gene: TRBV11-2
D gene: TRBD2
J gene: TRBJ2-2
CDR3 DNA: TGTGCCAGCAGCCAACGGGGGGGTTCGAACACCGGGGAGCTGTTTTTT
CDR3 protein: CASSQRGGSNTGELFF

clone size: .
V gene: TRBV28
D gene: TRBD1
J gene: TRBJ1-5
CDR3 DNA: TGTGCCAGCAGTTTGCAGGGGGATCAGCCCCAGCATTTT
CDR3 protein: CASSLQGDQPQHF

clone size: .
V gene: TRBV11-2
D gene: .
J gene: TRBJ2-1
CDR3 DNA: TGTGCCAGCAGCCCATCGACAGGAAGCTACAATGAGCAGTTCTTC
CDR3 protein: CASSPSTGSYNEQFF

clone size: .
V gene: TRBV9
D gene: TRBD1
J gene: TRBJ1-4
CDR3 DNA: TGTGCCAGCAGCGCCGGGACAGTGAATGAAAAACTGTTTTTT
CDR3 protein: CASSAGTVNEKLFF

clone size: .
V gene: TRBV7-2
D gene: TRBD1
J gene: TRBJ1-2
CDR3 DNA: TGTGCCAGCAGCTCGTCCTCGGGGGCAGGGGGCGACTATGGCTACACCTTC
CDR3 protein: CASSSSSGAGGDYGYTF